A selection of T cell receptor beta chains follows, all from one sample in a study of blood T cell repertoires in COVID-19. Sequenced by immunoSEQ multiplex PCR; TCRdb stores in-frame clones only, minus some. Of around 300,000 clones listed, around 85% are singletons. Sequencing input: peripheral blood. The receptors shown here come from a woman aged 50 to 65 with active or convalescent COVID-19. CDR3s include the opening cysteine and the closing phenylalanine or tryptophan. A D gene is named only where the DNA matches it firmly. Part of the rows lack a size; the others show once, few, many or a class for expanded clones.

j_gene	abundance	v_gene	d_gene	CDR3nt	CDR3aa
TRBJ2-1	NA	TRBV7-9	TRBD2	TGTGCCAGCAGCTCACCGGGACTAGCGGGGCCGCACTCCTACAATGAGCAGTTCTTC	CASSSPGLAGPHSYNEQFF
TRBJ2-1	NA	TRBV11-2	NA	TGTGCCAGCAGCCAAGGGGGGGCCCTCAATGAGCAGTTCTTC	CASSQGGALNEQFF
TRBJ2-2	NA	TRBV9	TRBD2	TGTGCCAGCAGCGGCCCAGCGGGGGAGAACACCGGGGAGCTGTTTTTT	CASSGPAGENTGELFF
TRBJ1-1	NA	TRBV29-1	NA	TGCAGCGTTAATTCCGGAGGTCGTGAAGCTTTCTTT	CSVNSGGREAFF
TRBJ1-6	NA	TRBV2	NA	TGTGCCAGCAGTGAAGCAGTCGGTGAGAATTCACCCCTCCACTTT	CASSEAVGENSPLHF
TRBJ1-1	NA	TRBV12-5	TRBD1	TGTGCTAGTGGTTTGACCCAGGGGGCCACTGAAGCTTTCTTT	CASGLTQGATEAFF
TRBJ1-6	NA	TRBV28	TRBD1	TGTGCCAGCAGTTTAAGACAGGGAGAAATGGGAAATTCACCCCTCCACTTT	CASSLRQGEMGNSPLHF
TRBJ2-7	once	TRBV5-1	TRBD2	TGCGCCAGCAGCAGGTTAGCGGGAGGGAACTACGAGCAGTACTTC	CASSRLAGGNYEQYF
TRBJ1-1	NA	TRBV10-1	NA	TGCGCCAGCAGTGCAGCAGTAGCAACTGAAGCTTTCTTT	CASSAAVATEAFF
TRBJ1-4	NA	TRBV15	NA	TGTGCCACCAGCAGAGACCTCGCTCGGGAAAAACTGTTTTTT	CATSRDLAREKLFF
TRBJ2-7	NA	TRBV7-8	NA	TGTGCCAGCAGCCCTAGAGGGTCCGGACGAGTCTCCTACGAGCAGTACTTC	CASSPRGSGRVSYEQYF
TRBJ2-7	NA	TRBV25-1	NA	TGTGCCAGCAGTGAATACTCTAGCAGCTACGAGCAGTACTTC	CASSEYSSSYEQYF
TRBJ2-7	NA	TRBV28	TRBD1	TGTGCCAGCAGCCGGGACAGGGTCACCTACGAGCAGTACTTC	CASSRDRVTYEQYF
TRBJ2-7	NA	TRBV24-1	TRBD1	TGTGCCACCAGTGACCCTGGGACAGGAGGCTACGAGCAGTACTTC	CATSDPGTGGYEQYF
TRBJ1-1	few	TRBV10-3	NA	TGTGCCATCAGTGAACCGGCTGACCTGCGAGGGGGAGCTTTCTTT	CAISEPADLRGGAFF
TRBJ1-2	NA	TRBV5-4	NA	TGTGCCAGCAGCTTGGATGCGGGAAACTATGGCTACACCTTC	CASSLDAGNYGYTF
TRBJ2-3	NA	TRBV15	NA	TGTGCCACCAGCAGAGGACGGCAGGGGCTAGATACGCAGTATTTT	CATSRGRQGLDTQYF
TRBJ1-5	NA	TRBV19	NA	TGTGCCAGTAGTATTGGCAACCAGCCCCAGCATTTT	CASSIGNQPQHF
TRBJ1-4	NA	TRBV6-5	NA	TGTGCCAGCAGTTACGGGGGGAGGGGTGAAAAACTGTTTTTT	CASSYGGRGEKLFF
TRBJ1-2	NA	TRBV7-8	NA	TGTGCCAGCAGCCCTACGGGGTCTAACTATGGCTACACCTTC	CASSPTGSNYGYTF
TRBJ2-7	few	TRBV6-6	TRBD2	TGTGCCAGCACCGGACTAGCGGGAGGGTACGAGCAGTACTTC	CASTGLAGGYEQYF
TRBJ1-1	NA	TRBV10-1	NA	TGCGCCGGCGAGGACGAGGGAGGGGGATGTACTGAAGCTTTCTTT	CAGEDEGGGCTEAFF
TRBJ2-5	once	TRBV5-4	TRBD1	TGTGCCAGCAGCGTGCCGGGACAGGTACGGGAGACCCAGTACTTC	CASSVPGQVRETQYF
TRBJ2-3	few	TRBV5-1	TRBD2	TGCGCCAGCAGCCCCGGGACTAGCGAGGGCACAGATACGCAGTATTTT	CASSPGTSEGTDTQYF
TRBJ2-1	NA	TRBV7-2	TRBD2	TGTGCCAGCAGCCCCCACGCGGGAGGACTTGGGCAGTTCTTC	CASSPHAGGLGQFF
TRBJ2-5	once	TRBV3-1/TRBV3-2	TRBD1	TGTGCCAGCAGCCAAACTGGCGGACAGGGGGCATGGGAGACCCAGTACTTC	CASSQTGGQGAWETQYF
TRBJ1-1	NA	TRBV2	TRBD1	TGTGCCAGCAGAACCACAGGGGGCTGGACTGAAGCTTTCTTT	CASRTTGGWTEAFF
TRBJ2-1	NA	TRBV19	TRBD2	TGTGCCAGTAGTATGGCGGGAGCTTACAATGAGCAGTTCTTC	CASSMAGAYNEQFF
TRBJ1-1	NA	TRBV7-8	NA	TGTGCCAGCAGCCGAGTTAGGGGTCTCGGGAGAGACACTGAAGCTTTCTTT	CASSRVRGLGRDTEAFF
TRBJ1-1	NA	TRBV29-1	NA	TGCAGCGCCGGACGGGGGGCTGACACTGAAGCTTTCTTT	CSAGRGADTEAFF
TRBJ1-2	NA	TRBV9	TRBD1	TGTGCCAGCAGCGGCAGACAGGGAGGAGGCTACACCTTC	CASSGRQGGGYTF
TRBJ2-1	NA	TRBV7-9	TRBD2	TGTGCCAGCAGCCCCGGGACTAGCGCGACTCAAGGCTACAATGAGCAGTTCTTC	CASSPGTSATQGYNEQFF
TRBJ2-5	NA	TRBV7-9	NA	TGTGCCAGCAGCTGGACTACAGGGAGGGGAACGCATCGGGAGACCCAGTACTTC	CASSWTTGRGTHRETQYF
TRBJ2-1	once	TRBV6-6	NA	TGTGCCAGCAGTTACTCCCCGTCTAGAGCGGCCAATGAGCAGTTCTTC	CASSYSPSRAANEQFF
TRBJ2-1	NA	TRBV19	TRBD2	TGTGCCAGTACCTTTAGCGGGACCTCCAGGGATGAGCAGTTCTTC	CASTFSGTSRDEQFF
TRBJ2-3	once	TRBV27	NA	TGTGCCAGCGGGGCAGCTAGCACAGATACGCAGTATTTT	CASGAASTDTQYF
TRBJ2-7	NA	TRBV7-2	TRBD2	TGTGCCAGCAGCTTTGGGGGAGGGCCCTACGAGCAGTACTTC	CASSFGGGPYEQYF
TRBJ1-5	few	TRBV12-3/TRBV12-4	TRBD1	TGTGCCAGCAGTTTAGCAGGGGGCTCACCCCAGCATTTT	CASSLAGGSPQHF
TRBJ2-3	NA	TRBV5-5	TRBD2	TGTGCCAGCAGCTTCCCCGGGACTAGTACAGATACGCAGTATTTT	CASSFPGTSTDTQYF
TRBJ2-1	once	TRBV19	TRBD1	TGTGCCAGTAGTACCCCTCCCGGGACAGGGCCCTCCTCTTACAATGAGCAGTTCTTC	CASSTPPGTGPSSYNEQFF
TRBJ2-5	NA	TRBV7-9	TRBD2	TGTGCCAGCTCCCGGGAGGGCCGGACCCAGTACTTC	CASSREGRTQYF
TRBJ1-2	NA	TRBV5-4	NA	TGTGCCAGCAGCATAGACAGGTCTTGGGGCTACACCTTC	CASSIDRSWGYTF
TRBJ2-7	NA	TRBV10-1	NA	TGCGCCACCAAGACAGGCTCCTACGAGCAGTACTTC	CATKTGSYEQYF
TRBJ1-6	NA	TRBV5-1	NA	TGCGCCAGCAGCTTAACAGGGAGTCAAAGACCCCTCCACTTT	CASSLTGSQRPLHF
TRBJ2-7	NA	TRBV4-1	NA	TGCGCCAGCAGCCAAGAAGTGGGGAGATACGAGCAGTACTTC	CASSQEVGRYEQYF
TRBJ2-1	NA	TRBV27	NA	TGTGCCAGCAGTAGCGGGCTTTACAATGAGCAGTTCTTC	CASSSGLYNEQFF
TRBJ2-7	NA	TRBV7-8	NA	TGTGCCAGCAGCTTAAGTGGCGGGGCTAGCGCCTCCTACGAGCAGTACTTC	CASSLSGGASASYEQYF
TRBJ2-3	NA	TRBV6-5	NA	TGTGCCAGCAGTTACGCACCGGGACTCCAGTATTTT	CASSYAPGLQYF